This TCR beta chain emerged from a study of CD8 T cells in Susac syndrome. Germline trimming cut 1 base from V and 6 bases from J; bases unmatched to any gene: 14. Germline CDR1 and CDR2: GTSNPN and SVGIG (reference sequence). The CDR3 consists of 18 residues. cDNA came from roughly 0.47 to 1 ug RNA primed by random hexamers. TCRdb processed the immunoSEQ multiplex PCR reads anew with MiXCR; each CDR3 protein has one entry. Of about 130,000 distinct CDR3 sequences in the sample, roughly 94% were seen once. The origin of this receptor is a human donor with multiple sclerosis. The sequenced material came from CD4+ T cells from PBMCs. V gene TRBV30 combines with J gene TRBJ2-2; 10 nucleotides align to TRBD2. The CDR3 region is CAWSGSGGRRGSSGELFF. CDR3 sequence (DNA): TGTGCCTGGAGTGGTAGCGGGGGGCGACGGGGTTCCTCCGGGGAGCTGTTTTTT.